This T cell receptor (beta chain) was sequenced for a study of OX40 agonist ivuxolimab in advanced cancers. From germline, CDR1 is SGHVS and CDR2 FNYEAQ. Trimming shortened V by 5 bases and J by 8 bases, and 18 bases separated the two germline ends. This CDR3 has 14 amino acids. Here immunoSEQ multiplex PCR was the method, and the copy in TCRdb shows in-frame clones only, minus some. The sample records around 70,000 clones, just over 90% being singletons. The receptor's source is an adult with an advanced solid tumor such as melanoma, head and neck, liver or kidney cancer. The chain uses TRBV7-6 and TRBJ1-2, with unresolved D. The starting material was CD4+ or CD8+ T cells sorted from blood, obtained in a trial of the OX40 agonist ivuxolimab. CDR3 coding DNA: TGTGCCAGCAGCCCGCGGGCCTCAGGACTGGGCTACACCTTC. This codes for CASSPRASGLGYTF.